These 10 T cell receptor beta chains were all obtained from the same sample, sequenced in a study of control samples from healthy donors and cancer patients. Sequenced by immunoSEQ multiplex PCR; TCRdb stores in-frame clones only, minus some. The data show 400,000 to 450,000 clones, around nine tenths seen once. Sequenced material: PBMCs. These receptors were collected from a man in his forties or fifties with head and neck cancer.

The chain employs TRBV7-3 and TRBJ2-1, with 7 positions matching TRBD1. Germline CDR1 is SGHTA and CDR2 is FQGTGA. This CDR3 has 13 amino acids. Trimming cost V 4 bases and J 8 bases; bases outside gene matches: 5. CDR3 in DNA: TGTGCCAGCAGCTCGACAGGGATCGATGAGCAGTTCTTC. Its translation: CASSSTGIDEQFF.

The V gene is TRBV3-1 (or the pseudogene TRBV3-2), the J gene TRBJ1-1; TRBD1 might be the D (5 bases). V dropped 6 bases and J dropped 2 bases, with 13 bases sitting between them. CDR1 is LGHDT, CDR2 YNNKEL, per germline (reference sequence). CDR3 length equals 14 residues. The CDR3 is CASRDTGVNTEAFF. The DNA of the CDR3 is TGTGCCAGCAGGGATACGGGGGTCAACACTGAAGCTTTCTTT.

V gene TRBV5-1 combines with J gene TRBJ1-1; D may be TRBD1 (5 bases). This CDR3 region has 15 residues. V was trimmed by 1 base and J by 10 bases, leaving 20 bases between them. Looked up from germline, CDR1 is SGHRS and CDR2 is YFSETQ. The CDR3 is CASSLTGNLVGTAFF. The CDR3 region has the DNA TGCGCCAGCAGCTTGACGGGGAATTTAGTAGGGACAGCTTTCTTT.

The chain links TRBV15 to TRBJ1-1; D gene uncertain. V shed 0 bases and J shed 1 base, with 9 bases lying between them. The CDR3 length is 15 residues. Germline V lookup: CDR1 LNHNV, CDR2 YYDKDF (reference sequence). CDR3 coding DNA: TGTGCCACCAGCAGAGAAAGGGTTGGGAACACTGAAGCTTTCTTT. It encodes CATSRERVGNTEAFF.

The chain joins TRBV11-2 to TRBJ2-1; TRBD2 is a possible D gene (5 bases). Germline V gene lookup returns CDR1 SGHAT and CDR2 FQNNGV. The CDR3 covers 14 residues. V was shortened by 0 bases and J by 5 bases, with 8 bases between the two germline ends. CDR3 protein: CASSLDPGNNEQFF. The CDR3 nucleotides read TGTGCCAGCAGCTTAGACCCGGGGAACAATGAGCAGTTCTTC.

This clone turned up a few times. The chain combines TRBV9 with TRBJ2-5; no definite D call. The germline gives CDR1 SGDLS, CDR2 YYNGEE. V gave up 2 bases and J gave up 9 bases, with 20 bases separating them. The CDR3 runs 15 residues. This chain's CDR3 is CASSVGSPPARAQYF. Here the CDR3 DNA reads TGTGCCAGCAGCGTTGGCAGTCCGCCAGCAAGGGCCCAGTACTTC. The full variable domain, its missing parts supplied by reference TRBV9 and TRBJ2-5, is DSGVTQTPKHLITATGQRVTLRCSPRSGDLSVYWYQQSLDQGLQFLIQYYNGEERAKGNILERFSAQQFPDLHSELNLSSLELGDSALYFCASSVGSPPARAQYFGPGTRLLVL.

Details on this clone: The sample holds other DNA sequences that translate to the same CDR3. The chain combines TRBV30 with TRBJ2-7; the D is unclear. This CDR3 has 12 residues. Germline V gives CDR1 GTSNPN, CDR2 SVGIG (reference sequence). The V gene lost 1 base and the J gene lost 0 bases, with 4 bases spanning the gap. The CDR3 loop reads CAWSGGSYEQYF. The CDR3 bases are TGTGCCTGGAGTGGCGGCTCCTACGAGCAGTACTTC.

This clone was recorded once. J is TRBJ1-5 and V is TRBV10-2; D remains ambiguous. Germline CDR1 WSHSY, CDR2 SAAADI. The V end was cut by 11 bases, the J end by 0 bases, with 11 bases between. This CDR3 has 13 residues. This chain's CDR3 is CASSKSSNQPQHF. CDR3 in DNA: TGCGCCTCCTCTAAGAGTAGCAATCAGCCCCAGCATTTT.

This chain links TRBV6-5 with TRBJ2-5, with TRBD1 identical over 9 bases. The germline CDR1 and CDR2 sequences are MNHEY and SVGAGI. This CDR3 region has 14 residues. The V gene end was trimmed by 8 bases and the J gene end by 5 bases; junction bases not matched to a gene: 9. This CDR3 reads CASDISGTGETQYF. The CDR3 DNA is TGTGCCAGCGATATAAGTGGGACAGGGGAGACCCAGTACTTC.

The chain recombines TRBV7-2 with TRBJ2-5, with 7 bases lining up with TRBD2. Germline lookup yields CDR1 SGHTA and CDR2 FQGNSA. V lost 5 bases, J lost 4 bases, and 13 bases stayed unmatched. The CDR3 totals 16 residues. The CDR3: CASSPRVAGVGETQYF. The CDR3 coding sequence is TGTGCCAGCAGCCCCCGGGTCGCGGGGGTAGGAGAGACCCAGTACTTC.